The source of this T cell receptor (beta chain) is a study of blood T cell repertoires in COVID-19 (dated by TCRdb to about 2020). For the study in its entirety: Samples covering the acute and convalescent phases of COVID-19 were provided by collaborators in the United States, Italy and Spain. A de-identified subject ID, COVID-19 status, age in years and sex were almost always included in the sample metadata. Subjects who had been exposed to COVID-19, were actively infected with it, or had recovered from it provided the deeply sampled blood TCRbeta repertoires that made up the dataset. Where available, HLA class I and class II types were taken from metadata supplied by the sample provider and were not determined by assay-based typing. The samples were drawn from the first 160 participants of the ongoing ImmuneRACE study and from 950 to 1,500 subjects provided by 6 global collaborators. The material from the prospective study consisted of cDNA or gDNA derived from T cells, B-cell-depleted T cells, or PBMCs. The repertoires were made available in a free public database intended to serve as a resource for research on the immune response to SARS-CoV-2. Results the study describes overall, beyond this receptor: Clinical and demographic metadata were provided uncurated, with the amount varying by source and participant.

The germline V gene encodes CDR1 GTSNPN and CDR2 SVGIG (reference sequence). From its cysteine to its phenylalanine, the CDR3 spans 11 amino acids. Only the CDR3 region is kept as DNA, spanning 33 bases read in frame from base 1. The V end gives up 3 bases and the J end 6 bases, leaving 0 bases in the junction not matched to a gene. TCRbeta CDR3 regions were amplified from genomic DNA by means of the immunoSEQ Assay, a bias-controlled multiplex PCR. Turning to the authors' computational methods: The number of nucleated cells in each sample was estimated from the amplification of reference gene primers within the assay. To quantify the absolute abundance of each unique TCRbeta CDR3 rearrangement, sequence reads were collapsed and filtered. For each sample, productive Simpson clonality was calculated as the square root of Simpson's diversity index over productive rearrangements. Entries here come from immuneACCESS through TCRdb and include only in-frame sequences with V and J called. Some clones fail to appear in such tables; in the studies checked, an unresolved V gene covers under half of the shortfall, and the cause of the remainder is unknown. The V and J calls and clone size are taken from that table; D and trimming were inferred from the DNA. Within this sample are 45,000 to 50,000 clones, with 85% to 90% of them counted one time only. The ten largest clones represent roughly 9.2% of the sample.

About this clone itself: No cognate antigen has been identified for it. Base-call qualities are not available, and no considerably larger clone is one nucleotide away.

Collaborating institutions collected whole blood in K2EDTA tubes following their own protocols. For TCRbeta analysis, collaborator samples were shipped as frozen whole blood, as isolated PBMCs, or as DNA extracted from either sample type. This clonotype originated in a human donor in a cohort sampled during active COVID-19. Recombination connected TRBV30 to TRBJ2-7, with 9 bases matching TRBD1. The source material was peripheral blood. The DNA sequence is as follows: TGTGCCTGGAGGACAGGGGGCGAGCAGTACTTC. Its product reads: CAWRTGGEQYF. With the portions outside the CDR3 filled from the reference TRBV30 and TRBJ2-7 genes, the complete variable region becomes SQTIHQWPATLVQPVGSPLSLECTVEGTSNPNLYWYRQAAGRGLQLLFYSVGIGQISSEVPQNLSASRPQDRQFILSSKKLLLSDSGFYLCAWRTGGEQYFGPGTRLTVT.